The sequence of this T cell receptor beta chain was determined in a study of blood T cell repertoires in COVID-19. With respect to this clone: The same CDR3 can be traced to other DNA sequences in this sample.

The method was immunoSEQ multiplex PCR; TCRdb's version includes in-frame clones alone and lacks a portion of them. Of under 150,000 clones in the sample, less than 90% were seen once. The V gene's germline CDR1 is MDHEN and CDR2 SYDVKM. V lost 6 bases, J lost 0 bases, and 11 bases lay in between. This CDR3 is built from 14 residues. The rearrangement uses TRBV28 and TRBJ1-1; no reliable D call. Sequenced input: peripheral blood. This TCR came from a human donor in a cohort sampled during active COVID-19. The CDR3 reads CASSVGGLNTEAFF. CDR3 coding DNA: TGTGCCAGCAGCGTAGGAGGACTGAACACTGAAGCTTTCTTT.